This TCR beta chain derives from a study of PD-L1 blockade in urothelial cancer. Study at large: Males with bladder-origin urothelial cancer made up about 90% of the roughly 29 patients. Patients' histories included 0 to 3 prior chemotherapy regimens. T cell content in blood samples showed a median of about 140,000. Study findings and constraints: Having blood TCR clonality under the median before treatment predicted better survival.

As concerns this clone: The antigen remains undetermined.

Clones were read by immunoSEQ multiplex PCR, and TCRdb kept only the in-frame ones, dropping some. The table includes roughly 130,000 clones, roughly 80% detected once. The time point was: pretreatment peripheral blood. This CDR3 spans 16 amino acids. Trimming pared 1 base from V and 0 bases from J, leaving 10 bases between. Germline V gene data show CDR1 as SGHDN and CDR2 as FVKESK. The rearrangement links TRBV14 to TRBJ2-4; the D gene is possibly TRBD2 (6 bases). Sequenced material: PBMCs, taken around atezolizumab (anti-PD-L1) treatment. This TCR was sampled from a man aged 50-60 years with urothelial cancer. The CDR3 sequence: CASSQGRGLAKNIQYF. Written as DNA, the CDR3 is TGTGCCAGCAGCCAAGGGAGGGGTCTAGCCAAAAACATTCAGTACTTC.